This T cell receptor beta chain came from a study of blood T cells in healthy people across ages. CDR3 length: 13 residues. CDR1 is DFQATT, CDR2 SNEGSKA, per germline (reference sequence). V shed 5 bases and J 4 bases; nucleotides not matched to a gene: 6. Then a second PCR, running roughly 6 to 11 cycles, was carried out with a sample-barcoded 5' primer and a J-beta primer mix. TCRdb independently ran MiXCR on the 5' RACE reads; one entry per CDR3 protein. The top ten clones hold approximately 17% of a sample with 1 million or so distinct CDR3 sequences, more than 35% of them seen once. The authors drew 8 to 10 milliliters of peripheral blood from each donor.

The V gene is TRBV20-1, the J gene TRBJ2-5; 8 bases align to TRBD1. Sequenced material: blood. The origin of this receptor is a woman aged 55-70 years in good health. CDR3 nucleotide sequence: TGCAGTGCTCCCGGACAGGGTGCAGAGACCCAGTACTTC. Amino acids: CSAPGQGAETQYF.